This note documents a single T cell receptor (beta chain) sequence. Its target is unknown. There are 16 residues in the CDR3. With 4 bases removed from V and 2 bases from J, the gap between germline ends came to 16 bases. CDR1 is SGHVS and CDR2 is FQNEAQ in the germline V gene. The sample is drawn from a study of T cell repertoires in cytomegalovirus infection. Regarding the study as a whole: CMV carriers having the relevant HLA were flagged by cumulative public TCR beta family frequency. There were HLA-C-restricted CMV-specific TCR beta clonotypes dominating the ex vivo response.

TCRdb recomputed calls from the reads with MiXCR, one row per CDR3 protein. The sample includes hundreds of thousands of distinct CDR3 sequences, approximately 40% of them seen just once. The rearrangement links TRBV7-8 to TRBJ2-3; D might be TRBD1 or TRBD2, each matching 6 bases. This sequence was found in a human donor in good health (CMV status not recorded). Some clones in this sample may be carry-over from other donors' samples. The sample in question was cultured PBMCs, obtained from culture after CMV antigen stimulation. The chain's CDR3 is CASSSRLWGATDTQYF. In DNA form, the CDR3 reads TGTGCCAGCAGCTCCAGACTGTGGGGGGCCACAGATACGCAGTATTTT.